This T cell receptor beta chain was sequenced in a study of blood T cell repertoires in COVID-19. Study background: Samples representing acute and convalescent COVID-19 were sourced from the United States, Italy and Spain. T cells, B-cell-depleted T cells, or PBMCs provided the cDNA or gDNA that served as material.

One Seattle source followed patients from active infection through their disease course. Profiling relied on immunoSEQ multiplex PCR, and the TCRdb table lists in-frame clones only, not all of them. The repertoire holds about 250,000 clones, with approximately 84% as singletons. Looked up from germline, CDR1 is MDHEN and CDR2 is SYDVKM. The CDR3 is 18 residues long. The junction had 9 bases not matched to a gene; V was cut back by 5 bases and J by 1 base. This chain connects TRBV28 to TRBJ1-6, with 9 bases lining up with TRBD1. Sequencing was carried out using peripheral blood. The TCR originated in a person aged 65-85 years with COVID-19, enrolled during active disease. This chain's CDR3 is CASSPGGTGISYNSPLHF. CDR3 DNA sequence: TGTGCCAGCAGTCCGGGTGGGACAGGGATATCCTATAATTCACCCCTCCACTTT.